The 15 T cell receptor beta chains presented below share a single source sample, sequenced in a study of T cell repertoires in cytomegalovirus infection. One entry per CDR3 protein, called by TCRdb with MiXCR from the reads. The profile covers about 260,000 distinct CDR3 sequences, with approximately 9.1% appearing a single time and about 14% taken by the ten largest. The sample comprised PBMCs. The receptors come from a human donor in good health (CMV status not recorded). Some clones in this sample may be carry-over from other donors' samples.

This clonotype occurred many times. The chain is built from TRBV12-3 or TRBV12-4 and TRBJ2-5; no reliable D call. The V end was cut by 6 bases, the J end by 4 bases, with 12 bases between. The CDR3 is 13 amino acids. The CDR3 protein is CASSPLWSETQYF. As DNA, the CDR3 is TGTGCCAGCAGCCCCCTGTGGTCAGAGACCCAGTACTTC.

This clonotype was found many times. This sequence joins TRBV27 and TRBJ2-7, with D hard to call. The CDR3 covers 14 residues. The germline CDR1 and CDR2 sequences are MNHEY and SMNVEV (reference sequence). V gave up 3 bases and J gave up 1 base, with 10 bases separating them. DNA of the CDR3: TGTGCCAGCAGTTTGCGAGGAGCATCCTACGAGCAGTACTTC. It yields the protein CASSLRGASYEQYF.

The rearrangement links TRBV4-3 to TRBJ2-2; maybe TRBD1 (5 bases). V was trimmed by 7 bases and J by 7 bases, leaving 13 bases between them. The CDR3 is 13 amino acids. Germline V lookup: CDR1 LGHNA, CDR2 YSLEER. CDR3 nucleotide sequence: TGCGCCAGCACCTCAGGGTATAACGGGGAGCTGTTTTTT. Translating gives CASTSGYNGELFF.

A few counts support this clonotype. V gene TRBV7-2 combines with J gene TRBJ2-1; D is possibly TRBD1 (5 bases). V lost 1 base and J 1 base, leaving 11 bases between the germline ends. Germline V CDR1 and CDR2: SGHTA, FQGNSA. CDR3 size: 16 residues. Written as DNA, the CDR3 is TGTGCCAGCAGCTTAGAGGCAGGGTGGTCCTACAATGAGCAGTTCTTC. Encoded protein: CASSLEAGWSYNEQFF. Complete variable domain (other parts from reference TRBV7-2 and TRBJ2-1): GAGVSQSPSNKVTEKGKDVELRCDPISGHTALYWYRQSLGQGLEFLIYFQGNSAPDKSGLPSDRFSAERTGGSVSTLTIQRTQQEDSAVYLCASSLEAGWSYNEQFFGPGTRLTVL.

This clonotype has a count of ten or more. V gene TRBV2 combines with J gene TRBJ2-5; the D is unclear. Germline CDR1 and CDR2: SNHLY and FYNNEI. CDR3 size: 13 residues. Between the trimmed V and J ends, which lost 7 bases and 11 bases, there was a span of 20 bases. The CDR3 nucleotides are TGTGCCAGCAAACTATCCCTCGCCCGTGAGCAGTACTTC. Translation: CASKLSLAREQYF.

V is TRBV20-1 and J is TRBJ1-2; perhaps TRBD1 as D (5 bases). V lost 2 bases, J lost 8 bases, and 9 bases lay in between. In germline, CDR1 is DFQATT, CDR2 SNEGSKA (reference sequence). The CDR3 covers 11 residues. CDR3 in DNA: TGCAGTGCTAGACTAGGGGACGGCTACACCTTC. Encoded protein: CSARLGDGYTF.

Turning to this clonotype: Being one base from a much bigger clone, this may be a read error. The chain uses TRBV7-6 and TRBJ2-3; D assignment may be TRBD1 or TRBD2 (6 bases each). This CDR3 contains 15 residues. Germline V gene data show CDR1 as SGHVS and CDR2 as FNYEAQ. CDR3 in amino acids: CASFPRSGGADTQCF. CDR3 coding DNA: TGTGCCAGTTTTCCTCGGTCCGGGGGCGCAGATACGCAGTGTTTT.

CDR3 amino acids: CASSLRTGGDVAFF. The CDR3 DNA sequence: TGTGCCAGCAGCCTCCGGACAGGGGGTGATGTAGCTTTCTTT. V gene TRBV9 combines with J gene TRBJ1-1, with 10 bases aligning to TRBD1. The CDR3 loop spans 14 amino acids. Germline V gene data show CDR1 as SGDLS and CDR2 as YYNGEE. V was clipped by 4 bases and J by 10 bases; unmatched bases: 10.

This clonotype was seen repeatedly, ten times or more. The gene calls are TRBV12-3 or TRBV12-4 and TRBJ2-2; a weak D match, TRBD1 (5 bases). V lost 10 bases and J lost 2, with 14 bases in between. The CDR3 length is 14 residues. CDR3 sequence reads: CATRWTPNTGELFF. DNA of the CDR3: TGTGCCACCCGGTGGACACCTAACACCGGGGAGCTGTTTTTT.

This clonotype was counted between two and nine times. CDR3 amino acids: CSAGGPPMNTEAFF. The DNA for the CDR3 is TGCAGTGCTGGAGGACCGCCGATGAACACTGAAGCTTTCTTT. The chain employs TRBV20-1 and TRBJ1-1; D unclear. With 5 bases removed from V and 0 bases from J, the gap between germline ends came to 13 bases. The CDR3 runs to 14 residues. Looked up from germline, CDR1 is DFQATT and CDR2 is SNEGSKA (reference sequence).

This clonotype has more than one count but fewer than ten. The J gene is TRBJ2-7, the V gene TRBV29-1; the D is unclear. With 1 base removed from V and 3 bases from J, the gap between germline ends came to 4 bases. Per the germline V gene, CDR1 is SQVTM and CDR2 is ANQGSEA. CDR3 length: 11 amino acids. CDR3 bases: TGCAGCGTTGAAGCAGGCTACGAGCAGTACTTC. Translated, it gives CSVEAGYEQYF.

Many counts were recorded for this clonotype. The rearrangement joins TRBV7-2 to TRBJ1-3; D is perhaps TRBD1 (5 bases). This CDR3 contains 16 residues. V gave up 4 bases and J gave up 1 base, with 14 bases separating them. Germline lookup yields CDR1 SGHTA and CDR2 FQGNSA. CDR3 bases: TGTGCCAGCAGCTCCGGGACCATCAGATCTGGAAACACCATATATTTT. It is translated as CASSSGTIRSGNTIYF.

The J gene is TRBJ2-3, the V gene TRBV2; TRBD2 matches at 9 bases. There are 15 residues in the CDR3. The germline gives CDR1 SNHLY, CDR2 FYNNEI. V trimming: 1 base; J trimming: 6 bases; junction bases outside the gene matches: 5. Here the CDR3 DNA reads TGTGCCAGCAGTGAAGTGCGGGGGGGCCCCGATACGCAGTATTTT. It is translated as CASSEVRGGPDTQYF.

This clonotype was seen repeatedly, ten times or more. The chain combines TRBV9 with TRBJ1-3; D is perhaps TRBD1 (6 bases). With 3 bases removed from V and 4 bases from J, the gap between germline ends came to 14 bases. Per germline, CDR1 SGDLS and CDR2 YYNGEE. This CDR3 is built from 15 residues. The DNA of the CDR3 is TGTGCCAGCAGCGCCAACGGGGGCCCCGGAAACACCATATATTTT. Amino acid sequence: CASSANGGPGNTIYF.

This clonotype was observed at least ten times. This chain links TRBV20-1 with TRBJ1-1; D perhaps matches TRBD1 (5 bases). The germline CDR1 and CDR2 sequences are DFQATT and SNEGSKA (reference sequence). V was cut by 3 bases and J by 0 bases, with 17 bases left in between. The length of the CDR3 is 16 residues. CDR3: CSARTGSNRLNTEAFF. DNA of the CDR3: TGCAGTGCTAGGACCGGATCTAACAGGCTGAACACTGAAGCTTTCTTT.